The present T cell receptor beta chain was sequenced within a study of T cells after yellow fever vaccination. Study as a whole: Those fractions that held only low numbers of cells were prepared using the SMART-Seq v4 Ultra Low Input RNA kit. Study observations and caveats: Most primary-vaccination clones reappeared after the booster (approximately 95% CD4, roughly 88% CD8). Contaminating bulk clonotypes could be abundant in FACS-sorted repertoires.

TCRdb passed the 5' RACE reads through MiXCR, listing each CDR3 protein once. The sample yields 340,000 or so distinct CDR3 sequences, around 13% seen once. As to this clonotype: The antigen remains undetermined.

In germline, CDR1 is MGHRA, CDR2 YSYEKL. V shed 0 bases, J shed 4 bases, and the junction held 5 bases outside the gene matches. This CDR3 comprises 18 residues. The sequence was collected from a man in his late teens or twenties who received the YFV17D yellow fever vaccine. Sequencing was performed on CD4+ T cells sorted from PBMCs, taken 15 days after the yellow fever booster vaccination. The rearrangement links TRBV4-1 to TRBJ2-3, with 15 nucleotides matching TRBD2. The CDR3 is CASSQDRGLAGGADTQYF. The CDR3 DNA follows: TGCGCCAGCAGCCAAGATCGAGGACTAGCGGGGGGGGCAGATACGCAGTATTTT.